A single sample gave rise to the 24 T cell receptor beta chains below, sequenced in a study of regulatory T cells in long-lasting Graves disease. Building the TCR beta libraries relied on iRepertoire HTBI primers, and CDR3 regions underwent Arm-PCR. Each CDR3 protein is one row after TCRdb ran MiXCR on the multiplex PCR reads. The table has under 700,000 distinct CDR3 sequences, about 16% seen once. The time point here: newly diagnosed GD, antithyroid drugs for less than 3 months. Generation of the TCR library employed RNA extracted from PBMCs. A further study also used this sample, focusing on T cells in Graves' hyperthyroidism and ophthalmopathy.

This specimen consisted of peripheral blood mononuclear cells (PBMCs), obtained at new diagnosis, from a patient treated with antithyroid drugs. Every receptor here comes from a woman aged 40 to 65 with Graves disease.

The gene calls are TRBV24-1 and TRBJ1-6, with TRBD1 matching over 10 bases. V lost 5 bases to trimming and J lost 9 bases; unmatched junction nucleotides: 6. Germline V gene data show CDR1 as KGHDR and CDR2 as SFDVKD. This CDR3 contains 15 residues. In DNA, the CDR3 is TGTGCCACCAGTGTGCGGACAGGGGGTCGTTCACCCCTCCACTTT. Protein product: CATSVRTGGRSPLHF.

The V and J genes are TRBV5-1 and TRBJ2-3; D gene unclear. The CDR3 extends over 13 amino acids. Trimming left V 4 bases short and J 6 bases short, with 12 bases between. Germline loops: CDR1 SGHRS, CDR2 YFSETQ. The DNA for the CDR3 is TGCGCCAGCAGCCCCGGGTTATCTGATACGCAGTATTTT. It is translated as CASSPGLSDTQYF.

This clonotype was seen a few times. The rearrangement links TRBV3-1 to TRBJ1-6; 9 bases map to TRBD1. V shed 3 bases and J 7 bases; nucleotides not matched to a gene: 7. The CDR3 is made up of 16 amino acids. Germline V gene sequence: CDR1 LGHDT, CDR2 YNNKEL (reference sequence). CDR3 region: CASSQGGQGGNSPLHF. The CDR3 region has the DNA TGTGCCAGCAGCCAGGGGGGACAGGGAGGGAATTCACCCCTCCACTTT.

To note about this clonotype: This may come from a read error, since a much larger clone is one base off. The chain recombines TRBV6-2 or TRBV6-3 with TRBJ2-7; D is perhaps TRBD2 (6 bases). Germline V CDR1 and CDR2: MNHEY, SVGEGT. The CDR3 has 15 amino acids. As DNA, the CDR3 is TGTGTCAGCAGTTACTCGTCGGAGGGTTTGTACGAGCAGTACTTC. Translating gives CVSSYSSEGLYEQYF.

This clonotype was counted ten times or more. The chain links TRBV5-5 to TRBJ2-5; no definite D call. V was trimmed by 2 bases and J by 5 bases, leaving 13 bases between them. The CDR3 consists of 14 residues. Germline lookup yields CDR1 SGHKS and CDR2 YYEKEE (reference sequence). The CDR3 reads CASSLVGSQETQYF. The CDR3 bases are TGTGCCAGCAGCTTAGTCGGCTCCCAGGAGACCCAGTACTTC.

The gene calls are TRBV30 and TRBJ1-1; D not certain. V gave up 3 bases and J gave up 0 bases, with 8 bases separating them. The germline gives CDR1 GTSNPN, CDR2 SVGIG (reference sequence). This CDR3 contains 13 residues. The CDR3 reads CAWSGEMNTEAFF. Here the CDR3 DNA reads TGTGCCTGGAGCGGTGAAATGAACACTGAAGCTTTCTTT. Complete variable domain (other parts from reference TRBV30 and TRBJ1-1): SQTIHQWPATLVQPVGSPLSLECTVEGTSNPNLYWYRQAAGRGLQLLFYSVGIGQISSEVPQNLSASRPQDRQFILSSKKLLLSDSGFYLCAWSGEMNTEAFFGQGTRLTVV.

This clonotype was detected only a few times. The V and J genes are TRBV7-2 and TRBJ2-1, with D perhaps TRBD2 (5 bases). CDR1 and CDR2 (germline): SGHTA, FQGNSA. The V gene lost 3 bases and the J gene lost 0 bases, with 9 bases spanning the gap. This CDR3 is 15 amino acids long. CDR3 region: CASSFTTSSYNEQFF. The CDR3 nucleotides are TGTGCCAGCAGCTTCACCACTAGCTCCTACAATGAGCAGTTCTTC.

This clonotype was counted ten times or more. The rearrangement links TRBV20-1 to TRBJ2-3; D gene uncertain. Between the trimmed V and J ends, which lost 4 bases and 2 bases, there was a span of 16 bases. The CDR3 has 15 residues. From germline, CDR1 is DFQATT and CDR2 SNEGSKA (reference sequence). CDR3 bases: TGCAGTGCTACCCCGACCCGGCAGATCACAGATACGCAGTATTTT. Translating it yields CSATPTRQITDTQYF.

As for this clonotype: One end of the junction fails to match germline, which may point to a read error. The chain employs TRBV6-9 and TRBJ1-4, with D maybe TRBD1 (5 bases). Germline lookup yields CDR1 MNHGY and CDR2 SVAAGI. CDR3 length: 14 residues. The CDR3 sequence: CAGSFQTVGEELFF. The CDR3 bases are TGTGCCGGCAGTTTCCAGACGGTAGGGGAGGAACTGTTTTTT.

In this sample, this clonotype turned up once. J is TRBJ1-1 and V is TRBV9, with D tentatively TRBD1 (5 bases). The V and J ends lost 0 bases and 1 base respectively, with 13 bases between them. Germline values: CDR1 SGDLS, CDR2 YYNGEE. This CDR3 has 16 amino acids. The CDR3 DNA reads as TGTGCCAGCAGCGTAGGTATTCAGGGTACGAACACTGAAGCTTTCTTT. Its protein product is CASSVGIQGTNTEAFF.

Points on this clonotype: A much larger clone sits a single nucleotide away, making a read error possible. The chain couples TRBV11-2 to TRBJ2-1; D perhaps matches TRBD2 (5 bases). In germline, CDR1 is SGHAT, CDR2 FQNNGV. The CDR3 consists of 14 residues. V lost 10 bases and J lost 0, with 13 bases in between. In DNA, the CDR3 is TGTGCCAACACGTATGCGGGCTCCTACAATGAGCAGTTCTTC. As protein: CANTYAGSYNEQFF. The complete variable domain, with remaining parts taken from reference TRBV11-2 and TRBJ2-1, reads EAGVAQSPRYKIIEKRQSVAFWCNPISGHATLYWYQQILGQGPKLLIQFQNNGVVDDSQLPKDRFSAERLKGVDSTLKIQPAKLEDSAVYLCANTYAGSYNEQFFGPGTRLTVL.

This clonotype appeared many times. The rearrangement joins TRBV12-5 to TRBJ2-2, with D hard to call. CDR1 is LGHNT and CDR2 is FRNRAP in the germline V gene. CDR3 size: 12 residues. V was pared by 0 bases and J by 6 bases, with 2 bases between. The CDR3 nucleotides are TGTGCTAGTGGTTTGGTTCCCGGGGAGCTGTTTTTT. It codes for CASGLVPGELFF. Full variable domain (remainder filled in from reference TRBV12-5 and TRBJ2-2): DARVTQTPRHKVTEMGQEVTMRCQPILGHNTVFWYRQTMMQGLELLAYFRNRAPLDDSGMPKDRFSAEMPDATLATLKIQPSEPRDSAVYFCASGLVPGELFFGEGSRLTVL.

This clonotype was recorded at least ten times. The rearrangement joins TRBV7-6 to TRBJ2-6; D is possibly TRBD1 (6 bases). CDR1 and CDR2 from the germline V gene are SGHVS and FNYEAQ. The CDR3 contains 16 residues. Trimming pared 3 bases from V and 0 bases from J, leaving 9 bases between. The CDR3 region has the DNA TGTGCCAGCAGCTTCAGGACAGACTCTGGGGCCAACGTCCTGACTTTC. Encoded protein: CASSFRTDSGANVLTF.

As to this clonotype: A read error may be the cause here, since a much bigger clone is one base away. The V gene is TRBV10-3, the J gene TRBJ1-1; 9 bases are a match to TRBD1. CDR1 is ENHRY, CDR2 SYGVKD, per germline. The CDR3 runs to 14 residues. The DNA of the CDR3 is TGTGCCTCAACCCTAGACAGGGGGAACCCTGAAGCTTTCTTT. It yields the protein CASTLDRGNPEAFF.

This clonotype was picked up a small number of times. V gene TRBV19 combines with J gene TRBJ2-1, with TRBD1 identical over 10 bases. The V gene's germline CDR1 is LNHDA and CDR2 SQIVND (reference sequence). Losses at the gene ends were 4 bases for V and 4 bases for J; bases not matched to a gene: 7. The CDR3 contains 16 residues. The CDR3 sequence: CASSTIRDRGYNEQFF. The CDR3 nucleotides are TGTGCCAGTAGTACAATCCGGGACAGGGGTTACAATGAGCAGTTCTTC.

The chain uses TRBV10-3 and TRBJ2-7, with a tentative D call TRBD1 (6 bases). The CDR3 totals 12 residues. V was pared by 6 bases and J by 5 bases, with 11 bases between. Per germline, CDR1 ENHRY and CDR2 SYGVKD. CDR3 loop: CAIREAGDEQYF. The CDR3 nucleotides are TGTGCCATCAGGGAGGCAGGGGACGAGCAGTACTTC.

This CDR3 is CASSQDRGLGSGVLYNSPLHF. DNA of the CDR3: TGTGCCAGCAGCCAAGATAGGGGTTTAGGGTCAGGGGTTCTCTATAATTCACCCCTCCACTTT. J is TRBJ1-6 and V is TRBV4-2; D might be TRBD1 (6 bases). Germline CDR1 LGHNA, CDR2 YNFKEQ. V gave up 0 bases and J gave up 3 bases, with 24 bases separating them. This CDR3 is 21 amino acids long.

This clonotype has more than one count but fewer than ten. The rearrangement links TRBV3-1 to TRBJ1-1, with 11 bases aligning to TRBD1. The CDR3 sequence is 15 residues long. The germline V gene has CDR1 LGHDT and CDR2 YNNKEL (reference sequence). With V trimmed by 1 base and J by 6 bases, 4 bases remained unmatched. Written as DNA, the CDR3 is TGTGCCAGCAGCCAAGGGGACAGGGGGATAGCTGAAGCTTTCTTT. This codes for CASSQGDRGIAEAFF.

The chain carries TRBV20-1 and TRBJ1-2; D perhaps matches TRBD1 (5 bases). V shed 6 bases and J shed 4 bases, with 9 bases lying between them. The germline CDR1 and CDR2 sequences are DFQATT and SNEGSKA (reference sequence). CDR3 size: 11 residues. CDR3 region: CSAITGYGYTF. The CDR3, as DNA: TGCAGTGCGATTACAGGCTATGGCTACACCTTC.

This chain uses TRBV4-1 with TRBJ2-7, with D unclear. Germline CDR1 and CDR2: MGHRA and YSYEKL. This CDR3 is built from 11 residues. Trimming stripped 2 bases from V and 6 bases from J, with 5 bases between. The CDR3 sequence is CASSQSAEQYF. CDR3 DNA sequence: TGCGCCAGCAGCCAAAGCGCCGAGCAGTACTTC.

This clonotype came up a few times. J is TRBJ1-1 and V is TRBV18; D gene unclear. Trimming cost V 3 bases and J 5 bases, with 10 bases left between them. This CDR3 spans 13 amino acids. Germline-derived CDR1 and CDR2 are KGHSH and LQKENI. As DNA, the CDR3 is TGTGCCAGCTCACCGGTTAGGGATACTGAAGCTTTCTTT. It is translated as CASSPVRDTEAFF.

A single count supports this clonotype. A much larger clone is a single base away; this may be a read error. The rearrangement joins TRBV6-1 to TRBJ2-1, with 11 bases matching TRBD2. Germline CDR1 is MNHNS and CDR2 is SASEGT. This CDR3 contains 16 residues. V shed 7 bases and J 2 bases; nucleotides not matched to a gene: 7. The CDR3 region is CASNTTTSGAYNEQFF. In DNA form, the CDR3 reads TGTGCCAGCAATACAACGACTAGCGGGGCCTACAATGAGCAGTTCTTC.

The table lists this clonotype with many counts. CDR3 sequence reads: CASSRTGNTDTQYF. Here the CDR3 DNA reads TGTGCCAGCAGCCGTACCGGGAACACAGATACGCAGTATTTT. The gene calls are TRBV3-1 and TRBJ2-3; possibly TRBD2 for D (5 bases). V lost 4 bases and J 2 bases, leaving 10 bases between the germline ends. In germline, CDR1 is LGHDT, CDR2 YNNKEL (reference sequence). This CDR3 comprises 14 residues.

This clonotype was detected many times. The DNA for the CDR3 is TGTGCCAGCAGTGGAAGCGGAAGGGGGATTACTGAAGCTTTCTTT. The encoded protein is CASSGSGRGITEAFF. J is TRBJ1-1 and V is TRBV2, with D perhaps TRBD1 (6 bases). V dropped 4 bases and J dropped 5 bases, with 17 bases sitting between them. From germline, CDR1 is SNHLY and CDR2 FYNNEI. CDR3 length equals 15 residues.